Following are 13 T cell receptor beta chains from one sample sequenced in a study of cytomegalovirus exposure and HLA in healthy donors. PCR employed 60 Vbeta and 13 Jbeta primers. Here immunoSEQ multiplex PCR was the method, and the copy in TCRdb shows in-frame clones only, minus some. The table lists roughly 120,000 clones, around 77% of them singletons. The sequenced sample consisted of PBMCs. The receptor set was obtained from a woman between 40 and 50 years old in good health and CMV-seropositive.

The V gene is TRBV19, the J gene TRBJ1-1; D uncertain. The CDR3 has 15 residues. Germline V lookup: CDR1 LNHDA, CDR2 SQIVND (reference sequence). V was trimmed by 5 bases and J by 0 bases, leaving 13 bases between them. The CDR3 region has the DNA TGTGCCAGTAGTCGCCCACGAGATATGAACACTGAAGCTTTCTTT. It yields the protein CASSRPRDMNTEAFF.

The V call is TRBV27, the J call TRBJ1-1, with 7 bases identical to TRBD1. The ends lost 7 bases at V and 1 base at J; junction bases unmatched: 6. The CDR3 totals 14 residues. The germline CDR1 and CDR2 sequences are MNHEY and SMNVEV (reference sequence). DNA of the CDR3: TGTGCCAGCATCGGACAGGCGTCGAACACTGAAGCTTTCTTT. This encodes CASIGQASNTEAFF.

This clone was recorded only once. The J gene is TRBJ2-5, the V gene TRBV4-1; 7 bases are a match to TRBD1. Germline V lookup: CDR1 MGHRA, CDR2 YSYEKL. This CDR3 is built from 15 residues. V dropped 2 bases and J dropped 2; count of bases not matched to a gene: 5. CDR3 sequence: CASSQTGTAQETQYF. Written as DNA, the CDR3 is TGCGCCAGCAGCCAAACCGGGACAGCACAAGAGACCCAGTACTTC.

V and J are TRBV28 and TRBJ2-1; 12 nucleotides match TRBD2. Trimming took 4 bases from V and 9 from J; bases not matched to a gene: 7. Germline V gene sequence: CDR1 MDHEN, CDR2 SYDVKM. The CDR3 has 15 amino acids. For the CDR3, the DNA is TGTGCCAGCAGTTACTCCGGACTAGCGGGAATTGAGCAGTTCTTC. It codes for CASSYSGLAGIEQFF.

This clone appeared once. This chain joins TRBV18 and TRBJ1-5, with a tentative D call TRBD1 (5 bases). The V gene's germline CDR1 is KGHSH and CDR2 LQKENI. Trimming took 2 bases from V and 7 from J, leaving 9 bases between them. The length of the CDR3 is 13 residues. For the CDR3, the DNA is TGTGCCAGCTCACCAGGGGCAGACCAGCCCCAGCATTTT. Protein: CASSPGADQPQHF.

V and J are TRBV5-6 and TRBJ1-2, with 12 bases lining up with TRBD1. Losses at the gene ends were 0 bases for V and 5 bases for J; bases not matched to a gene: 2. Germline loops: CDR1 SGHDT, CDR2 YYEEEE. The CDR3 has 15 amino acids. The CDR3 DNA is TGTGCCAGCAGCTTGGGGGACAGGGGGCTTTATGGCTACACCTTC. Its protein is CASSLGDRGLYGYTF.

The chain uses TRBV9 and TRBJ2-1; 7 bases match TRBD2. This CDR3 is built from 19 residues. Germline V gene sequence: CDR1 SGDLS, CDR2 YYNGEE. V shed 0 bases and J 5 bases; nucleotides not matched to a gene: 17. CDR3 in DNA: TGTGCCAGCAGCGTAGTCCCAGTTTTAGGACTAGTAGCTCACAATGAGCAGTTCTTC. It codes for CASSVVPVLGLVAHNEQFF.

The sample holds a few counts of this clone. The J gene is TRBJ1-4, the V gene TRBV4-2, with a weak D call TRBD1 (6 bases). Germline CDR1 and CDR2: LGHNA and YNFKEQ. V gave up 2 bases and J gave up 8 bases, with 12 bases separating them. The CDR3 is 14 residues long. The CDR3 loop is CASSQQGRGEKLFF. The CDR3 DNA follows: TGTGCCAGCAGCCAACAGGGGCGAGGCGAAAAACTGTTTTTT.

The chain uses TRBV10-3 and TRBJ2-1; 13 nucleotides match TRBD2. There are 16 residues in the CDR3. V trimming: 7 bases; J trimming: 8 bases; junction bases outside the gene matches: 11. Germline CDR1 ENHRY, CDR2 SYGVKD. CDR3 region: CAITNRGGTSGDEQFF. In nucleotides, the CDR3 is TGTGCCATCACCAACCGCGGAGGGACTAGCGGGGATGAGCAGTTCTTC.

The CDR3: CSANRGLRGTEAFF. For the CDR3, the DNA is TGCAGCGCTAACAGGGGCCTGAGGGGTACTGAAGCTTTCTTT. V is TRBV29-1 and J is TRBJ1-1, with 7 positions matching TRBD1. The CDR3 is made up of 14 amino acids. J gave up 5 bases and V 7 bases, and 13 bases lay outside the gene matches. Germline CDR1 is SQVTM and CDR2 is ANQGSEA.

This clone was observed once. A junction end diverges from the germline sequence, so it may reflect a read error. The V and J genes are TRBV19 and TRBJ1-1, with D hard to call. Germline CDR1 is LNHDA and CDR2 is SQIVND (reference sequence). The CDR3 has 13 residues. The CDR3 nucleotides read TGTGTCAGTAGTATCGGAGGGAACACTGAAGCTTTCTTT. Its translation is CVSSIGGNTEAFF.

This clone was detected only a few times. The chain links TRBV29-1 to TRBJ2-5; D may be TRBD2 (6 bases). This CDR3 has 15 residues. Trimming pared 4 bases from V and 4 bases from J, leaving 19 bases between. The germline gives CDR1 SQVTM, CDR2 ANQGSEA. CDR3 region: CSVVSSGAPRETQYF. For the CDR3, the DNA is TGCAGCGTTGTGAGTAGCGGTGCGCCCCGAGAGACCCAGTACTTC.

The chain uses TRBV5-4 and TRBJ1-1; tentatively, D is TRBD1 (5 bases). CDR3 length equals 16 residues. The V gene's germline CDR1 is SGHNT and CDR2 YYREEE (reference sequence). V lost 1 base to trimming and J lost 1 base, with 14 bases between them. CDR3 sequence (DNA): TGTGCCAGCAGCTTGAGAAAAGGGGCCGCGAACACTGAAGCTTTCTTT. Its translation: CASSLRKGAANTEAFF. The variable domain in full, completed from reference TRBV5-4 and TRBJ1-1, reads ETGVTQSPTHLIKTRGQQVTLRCSSQSGHNTVSWYQQALGQGPQFIFQYYREEENGRGNFPPRFSGLQFPNYSSELNVNALELDDSALYLCASSLRKGAANTEAFFGQGTRLTVV.